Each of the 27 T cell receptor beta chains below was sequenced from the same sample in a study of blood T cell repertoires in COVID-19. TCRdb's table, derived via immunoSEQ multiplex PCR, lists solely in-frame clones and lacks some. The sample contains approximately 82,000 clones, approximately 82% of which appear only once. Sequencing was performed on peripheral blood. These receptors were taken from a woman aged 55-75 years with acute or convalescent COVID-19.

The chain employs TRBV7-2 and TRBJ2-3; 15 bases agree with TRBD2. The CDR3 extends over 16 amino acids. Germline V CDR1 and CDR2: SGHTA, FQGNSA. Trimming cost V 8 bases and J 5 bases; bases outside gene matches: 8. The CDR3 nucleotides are TGTGCCAGCCGGGGGGGACTAGCGGGAGGTCTAGATACGCAGTATTTT. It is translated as CASRGGLAGGLDTQYF.

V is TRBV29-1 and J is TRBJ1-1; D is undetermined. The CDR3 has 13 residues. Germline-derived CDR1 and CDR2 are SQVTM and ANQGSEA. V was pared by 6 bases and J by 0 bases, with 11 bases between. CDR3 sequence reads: CSVLLQLNTEAFF. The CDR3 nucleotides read TGCAGCGTGCTATTACAGCTGAACACTGAAGCTTTCTTT.

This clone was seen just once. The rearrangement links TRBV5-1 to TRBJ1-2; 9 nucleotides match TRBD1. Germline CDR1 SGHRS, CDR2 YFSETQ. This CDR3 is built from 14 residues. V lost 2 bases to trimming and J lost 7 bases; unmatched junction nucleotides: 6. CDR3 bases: TGCGCCAGCAGCTTTACCGGGACAGGGTTTGGCTACACCTTC. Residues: CASSFTGTGFGYTF.

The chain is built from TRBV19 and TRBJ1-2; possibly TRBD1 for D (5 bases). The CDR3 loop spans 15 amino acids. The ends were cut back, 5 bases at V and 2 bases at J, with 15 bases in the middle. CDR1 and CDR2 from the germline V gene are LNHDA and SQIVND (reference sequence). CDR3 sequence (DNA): TGTGCCAGTAGTCCGGGCGAGAGACAGAACTATGGCTACACCTTC. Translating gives CASSPGERQNYGYTF.

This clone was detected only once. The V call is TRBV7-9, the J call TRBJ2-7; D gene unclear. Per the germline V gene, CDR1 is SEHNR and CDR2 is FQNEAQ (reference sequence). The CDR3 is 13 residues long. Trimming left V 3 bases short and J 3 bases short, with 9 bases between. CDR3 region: CASSLATNYEQYF. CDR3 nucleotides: TGTGCCAGCAGCTTGGCAACCAACTACGAGCAGTACTTC.

The CDR3 nucleotides read TGTGCCAGCAGCGAGGGTTCAACTAATGAAAAACTGTTTTTT. Protein: CASSEGSTNEKLFF. The V call is TRBV13, the J call TRBJ1-4; D remains unclear. V lost 5 bases and J lost 0, with 7 bases in between. The CDR3 has 14 amino acids. Germline V lookup: CDR1 PRHDT, CDR2 FYEKMQ (reference sequence).

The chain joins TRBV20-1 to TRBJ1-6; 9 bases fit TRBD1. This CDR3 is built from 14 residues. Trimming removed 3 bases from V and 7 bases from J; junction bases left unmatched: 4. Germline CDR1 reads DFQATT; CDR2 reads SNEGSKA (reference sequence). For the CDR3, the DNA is TGCAGTGCTAGTAGAGGACAGGGGAATTCACCCCTCCACTTT. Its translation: CSASRGQGNSPLHF.

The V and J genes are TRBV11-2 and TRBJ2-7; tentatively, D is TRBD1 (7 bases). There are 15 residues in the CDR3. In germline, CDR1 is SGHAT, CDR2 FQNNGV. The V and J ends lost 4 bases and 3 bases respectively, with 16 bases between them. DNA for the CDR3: TGTGCCAGCAGCTCAGGAGCAGGGGGAGGCTACGAGCAGTACTTC. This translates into CASSSGAGGGYEQYF.

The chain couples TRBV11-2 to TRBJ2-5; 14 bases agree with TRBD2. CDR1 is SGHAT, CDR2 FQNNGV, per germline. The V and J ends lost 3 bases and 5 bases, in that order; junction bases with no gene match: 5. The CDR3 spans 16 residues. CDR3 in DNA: TGTGCCAGCAGCTTGGGGACTAGCGGGAGTGGCGAGACCCAGTACTTC. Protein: CASSLGTSGSGETQYF.

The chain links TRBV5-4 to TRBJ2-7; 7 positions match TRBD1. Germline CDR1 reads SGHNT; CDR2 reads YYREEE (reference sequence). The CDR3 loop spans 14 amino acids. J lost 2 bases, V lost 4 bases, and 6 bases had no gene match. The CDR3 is CASSPGTDTYEQYF. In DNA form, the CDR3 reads TGTGCCAGCAGCCCTGGGACAGACACCTACGAGCAGTACTTC.

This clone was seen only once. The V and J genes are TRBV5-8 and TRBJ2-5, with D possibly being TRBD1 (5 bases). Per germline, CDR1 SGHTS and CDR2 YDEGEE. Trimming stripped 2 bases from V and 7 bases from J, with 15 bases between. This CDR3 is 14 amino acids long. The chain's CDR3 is CASSLRGPPPTQYF. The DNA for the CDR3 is TGTGCCAGCAGCTTAAGGGGCCCCCCCCCGACCCAGTACTTC.

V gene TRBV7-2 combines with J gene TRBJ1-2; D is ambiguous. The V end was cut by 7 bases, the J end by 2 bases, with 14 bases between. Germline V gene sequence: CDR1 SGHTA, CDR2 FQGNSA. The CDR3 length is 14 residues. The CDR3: CASNSLGMNYGYTF. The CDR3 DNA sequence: TGTGCCAGCAATTCTCTCGGGATGAACTATGGCTACACCTTC.

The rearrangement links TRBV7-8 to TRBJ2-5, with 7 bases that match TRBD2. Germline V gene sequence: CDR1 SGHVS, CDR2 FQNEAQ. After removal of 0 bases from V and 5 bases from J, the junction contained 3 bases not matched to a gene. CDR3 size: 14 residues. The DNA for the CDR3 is TGTGCCAGCAGCTTAGCAGGACTAGTGGAGACCCAGTACTTC. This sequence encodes CASSLAGLVETQYF.

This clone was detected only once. DNA of the CDR3: TGTGCCAGCAGCCGAACTCCCGGGAGCAATCAGCCCCAGCATTTT. Amino acids: CASSRTPGSNQPQHF. The chain links TRBV3-1 (or the pseudogene TRBV3-2) to TRBJ1-5; D gene uncertain. V was trimmed by 4 bases and J by 1 base, leaving 11 bases between them. In germline, CDR1 is LGHDT, CDR2 YNNKEL (reference sequence). The CDR3 extends over 15 amino acids.

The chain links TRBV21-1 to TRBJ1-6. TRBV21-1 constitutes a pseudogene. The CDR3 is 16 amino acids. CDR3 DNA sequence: TGTGCCAGCAGCAAAGGTCCGGCGGGCGATAATTCACCCCTCCACTTT. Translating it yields CASSKGPAGDNSPLHF.

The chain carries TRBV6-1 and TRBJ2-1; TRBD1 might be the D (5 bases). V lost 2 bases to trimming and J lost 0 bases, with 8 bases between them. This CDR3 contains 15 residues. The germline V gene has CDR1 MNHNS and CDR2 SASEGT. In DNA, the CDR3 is TGTGCCAGCAGTGAATCAGGGCCCTCCTACAATGAGCAGTTCTTC. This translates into CASSESGPSYNEQFF.

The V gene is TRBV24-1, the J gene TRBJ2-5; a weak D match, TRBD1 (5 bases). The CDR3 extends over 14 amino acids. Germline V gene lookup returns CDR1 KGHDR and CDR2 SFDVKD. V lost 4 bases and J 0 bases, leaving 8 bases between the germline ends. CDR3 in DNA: TGTGCCACCAGTGACCGGACAAACCAAGAGACCCAGTACTTC. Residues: CATSDRTNQETQYF.

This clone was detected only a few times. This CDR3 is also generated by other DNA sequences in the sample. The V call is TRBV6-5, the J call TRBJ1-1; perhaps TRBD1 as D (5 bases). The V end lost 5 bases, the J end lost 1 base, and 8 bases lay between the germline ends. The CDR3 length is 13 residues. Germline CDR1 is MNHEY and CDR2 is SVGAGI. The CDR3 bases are TGTGCCAGCAGTCGGCAGGGGAACACTGAAGCTTTCTTT. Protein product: CASSRQGNTEAFF.

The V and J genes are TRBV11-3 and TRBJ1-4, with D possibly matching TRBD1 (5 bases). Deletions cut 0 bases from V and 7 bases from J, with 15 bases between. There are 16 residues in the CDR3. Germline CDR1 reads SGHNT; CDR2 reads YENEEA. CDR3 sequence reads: CASSLDGTATTEKLFF. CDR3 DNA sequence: TGTGCCAGCAGCTTAGATGGGACTGCCACGACTGAAAAACTGTTTTTT.

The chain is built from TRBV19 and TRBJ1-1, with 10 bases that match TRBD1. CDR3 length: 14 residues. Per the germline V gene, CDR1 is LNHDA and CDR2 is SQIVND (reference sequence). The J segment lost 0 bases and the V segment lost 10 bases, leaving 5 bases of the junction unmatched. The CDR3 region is CATRGQGLNTEAFF. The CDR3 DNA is TGTGCCACCCGGGGACAGGGGTTGAACACTGAAGCTTTCTTT.

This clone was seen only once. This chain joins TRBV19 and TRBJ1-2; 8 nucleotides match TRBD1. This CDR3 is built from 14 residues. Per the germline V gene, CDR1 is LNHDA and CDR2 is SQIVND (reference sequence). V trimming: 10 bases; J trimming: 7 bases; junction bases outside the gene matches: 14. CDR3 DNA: TGTGCCACCATTGGAGGACAGGGAGTGAGTGGCTACACCTTC. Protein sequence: CATIGGQGVSGYTF.

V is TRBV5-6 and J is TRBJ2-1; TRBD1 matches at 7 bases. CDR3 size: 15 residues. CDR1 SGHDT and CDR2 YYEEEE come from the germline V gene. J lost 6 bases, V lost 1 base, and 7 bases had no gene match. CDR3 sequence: CASSLLRQGSNEQFF. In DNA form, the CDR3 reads TGTGCCAGCAGCTTGCTGAGACAGGGCAGCAATGAGCAGTTCTTC.

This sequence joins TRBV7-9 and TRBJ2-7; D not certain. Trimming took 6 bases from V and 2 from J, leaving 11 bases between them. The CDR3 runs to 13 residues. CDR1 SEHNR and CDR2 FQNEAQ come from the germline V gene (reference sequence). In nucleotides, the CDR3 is TGTGCCAGCAGTTCATCAAGCCCCTACGAGCAGTACTTC. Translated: CASSSSSPYEQYF.

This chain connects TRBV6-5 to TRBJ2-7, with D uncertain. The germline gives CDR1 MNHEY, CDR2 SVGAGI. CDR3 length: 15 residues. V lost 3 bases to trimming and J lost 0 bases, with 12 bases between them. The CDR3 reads CASSYQTTASYEQYF. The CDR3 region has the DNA TGTGCCAGCAGTTATCAGACGACTGCCTCCTACGAGCAGTACTTC.

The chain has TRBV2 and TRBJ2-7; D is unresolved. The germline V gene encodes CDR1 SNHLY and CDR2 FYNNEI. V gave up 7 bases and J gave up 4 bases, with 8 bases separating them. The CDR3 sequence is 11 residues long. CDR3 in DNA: TGTGCCAGCACCGCCAGGTACGAGCAGTACTTC. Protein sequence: CASTARYEQYF.

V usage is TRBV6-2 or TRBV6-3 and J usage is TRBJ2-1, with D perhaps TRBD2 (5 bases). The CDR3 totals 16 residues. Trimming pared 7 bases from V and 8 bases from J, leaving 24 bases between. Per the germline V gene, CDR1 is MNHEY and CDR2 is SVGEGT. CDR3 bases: TGTGCCAGCACCCCCGTTCCCCTAGGGAATAGCGATGAGCAGTTCTTC. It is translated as CASTPVPLGNSDEQFF.

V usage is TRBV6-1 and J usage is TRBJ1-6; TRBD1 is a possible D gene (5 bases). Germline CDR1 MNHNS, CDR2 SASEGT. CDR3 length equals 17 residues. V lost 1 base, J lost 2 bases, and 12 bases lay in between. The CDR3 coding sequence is TGTGCCAGCAGTGAAGTTCAGGGATACCCCTATAATTCACCCCTCCACTTT. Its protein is CASSEVQGYPYNSPLHF.